These 30 T cell receptor beta chains were all obtained from the same sample, sequenced in a study of Graves' ophthalmopathy and Graves' hyperthyroidism. Beta-chain TCR CDR3 regions were amplified from RNA transcripts. The authors performed first-round RT-PCR with HTBI primers and then a second-round multiplex PCR. TCRdb processed the multiplex PCR reads anew with MiXCR; each CDR3 protein has one entry. Of 150,000 or so distinct CDR3 sequences listed, around two fifths were seen once; the top ten hold approximately 9%. The sequencing sample was made of peripheral blood. The origin of the receptors is a man younger than 40 with Graves' ophthalmopathy.

V usage is TRBV27 and J usage is TRBJ1-6, with 7 bases identical to TRBD1. This CDR3 region has 17 residues. Germline V gene data show CDR1 as MNHEY and CDR2 as SMNVEV (reference sequence). Losses at the gene ends were 6 bases for V and 7 bases for J; bases not matched to a gene: 15. In DNA, the CDR3 is TGTGCCAGCAGCCTACCGGTCGACAGGGCTCGAAATTCACCCCTCCACTTT. Translated, it gives CASSLPVDRARNSPLHF.

This sequence joins TRBV24-1 and TRBJ2-2; D is perhaps TRBD1 (6 bases). The V gene lost 4 bases and the J gene lost 1 base, with 30 bases spanning the gap. This CDR3 comprises 22 residues. Germline V gene data show CDR1 as KGHDR and CDR2 as SFDVKD. The DNA of the CDR3 is TGTGCCACCAGTGACCCTTTCACAACCCCAACTACCGACAGGAGGAACACCGGGGAGCTGTTTTTT. Translating it yields CATSDPFTTPTTDRRNTGELFF.

The CDR3 sequence is CATSRDLDGELFF. The CDR3 DNA reads TGTGCCACCAGCAGAGATTTAGACGGGGAGCTGTTTTTT. The rearrangement links TRBV15 to TRBJ2-2; the D is unclear. This CDR3 region has 13 residues. V dropped 0 bases and J dropped 7 bases, with 6 bases sitting between them. From germline, CDR1 is LNHNV and CDR2 YYDKDF (reference sequence).

This clonotype was counted many times. This rearrangement joins TRBV19 to TRBJ2-5; 12 nucleotides line up with TRBD2. Losses at the gene ends were 7 bases for V and 7 bases for J; bases not matched to a gene: 19. Germline loops: CDR1 LNHDA, CDR2 SQIVND (reference sequence). The CDR3 extends over 18 amino acids. The CDR3 reads CASTPWTGTSGPGGTQYF. The CDR3 DNA is TGTGCCAGTACCCCTTGGACCGGGACTAGCGGGCCCGGGGGGACCCAGTACTTC.

This clonotype was counted many times. The rearrangement links TRBV7-8 to TRBJ2-7; 7 nucleotides line up with TRBD2. This CDR3 is built from 15 residues. The ends lost 3 bases at V and 2 bases at J; junction bases unmatched: 7. Germline CDR1 SGHVS, CDR2 FQNEAQ. For the CDR3, the DNA is TGTGCCAGCAGCTTGACTCGGGAGGCTACCTACGAGCAGTACTTC. It is translated as CASSLTREATYEQYF.

In this sample, this clonotype turned up many times. The rearrangement uses TRBV28 and TRBJ1-2; D may be TRBD1 (6 bases). The CDR3 totals 15 residues. CDR1 and CDR2 (germline): MDHEN, SYDVKM. Deletions cut 7 bases from V and 4 bases from J, with 19 bases between. CDR3 in amino acids: CASTLLDRRSYGYTF. DNA of the CDR3: TGTGCCAGCACCTTATTAGACAGGCGAAGCTATGGCTACACCTTC.

There are many counts of this clonotype. V usage is TRBV20-1 and J usage is TRBJ1-6; D is ambiguous. V lost 3 bases and J lost 6, with 18 bases in between. This CDR3 has 16 amino acids. Per germline, CDR1 DFQATT and CDR2 SNEGSKA (reference sequence). The CDR3 DNA reads TGCAGTGCTAGTGAACAGACGCTAGACCGTAATTCACCCCTCCACTTT. Translated: CSASEQTLDRNSPLHF.

This clonotype came up many times. The V and J genes are TRBV7-2 and TRBJ1-2; 7 bases are shared with TRBD1. CDR1 SGHTA and CDR2 FQGNSA come from the germline V gene. With V trimmed by 5 bases and J by 2 bases, 8 bases remained unmatched. This CDR3 comprises 15 residues. CDR3 amino acids: CASSGLGQRNYGYTF. CDR3 sequence (DNA): TGTGCCAGCAGCGGATTGGGACAGCGGAACTATGGCTACACCTTC.

This clonotype has at least ten counts. V usage is TRBV15 and J usage is TRBJ1-2, with D possibly being TRBD1 (5 bases). The germline V and J ends were trimmed by 0 bases and 2 bases, with 13 bases remaining between them. Looked up from germline, CDR1 is LNHNV and CDR2 is YYDKDF (reference sequence). The length of the CDR3 is 16 residues. The CDR3 nucleotides are TGTGCCACCAGCAGAGATCCTGGCAGGGTGAACTATGGCTACACCTTC. It translates to CATSRDPGRVNYGYTF.

The rearrangement joins TRBV6-2 or TRBV6-3 to TRBJ1-2; TRBD1 aligns across 8 bases. This CDR3 contains 16 residues. Germline loops: CDR1 MNHEY, CDR2 SVGEGT. Germline trimming cut 9 bases from V and 10 bases from J; bases unmatched to any gene: 22. The DNA of the CDR3 is TGTGCCAGTCCGGAGCGCACACAGGGGGTCGGCGAGGACTACACCTTC. Protein sequence: CASPERTQGVGEDYTF.

CDR3 protein: CASSATGVKNIQYF. CDR3 coding DNA: TGTGCCAGCAGCGCCACAGGGGTCAAGAACATTCAGTACTTC. V is TRBV7-9 and J is TRBJ2-4, with 7 bases aligning to TRBD1. CDR3 size: 14 residues. The germline CDR1 and CDR2 sequences are SEHNR and FQNEAQ (reference sequence). With V trimmed by 5 bases and J by 7 bases, 8 bases remained unmatched.

This clonotype was recorded at least ten times. The chain links TRBV7-9 to TRBJ2-7; D might be TRBD2 (6 bases). The CDR3 sequence is 15 residues long. The V and J ends lost 4 bases and 4 bases respectively, with 17 bases between them. Germline V CDR1 and CDR2: SEHNR, FQNEAQ (reference sequence). The CDR3 sequence: CASSSREANTYEQYF. CDR3 DNA sequence: TGTGCCAGCAGCTCCAGGGAGGCAAATACGTACGAGCAGTACTTC.

The chain is built from TRBV29-1 and TRBJ2-7; D might be TRBD1 (5 bases). V was trimmed by 4 bases and J by 1 base, leaving 11 bases between them. In germline, CDR1 is SQVTM, CDR2 ANQGSEA. There are 13 residues in the CDR3. CDR3 amino acids: CSVVAGFSYEQYF. CDR3 DNA sequence: TGCAGCGTTGTTGCAGGGTTTTCCTACGAGCAGTACTTC.

This clonotype occurred many times. V is TRBV5-5 and J is TRBJ2-5, with 7 bases matching TRBD2. Unmatched junction bases numbered 7, after V lost 0 bases and J lost 5 bases. Germline V gene sequence: CDR1 SGHKS, CDR2 YYEKEE (reference sequence). The CDR3 covers 15 residues. CDR3 amino acids: CASSLETGGWETQYF. The CDR3 DNA reads as TGTGCCAGCAGCTTGGAGACGGGAGGTTGGGAGACCCAGTACTTC. The variable domain in full, completed from reference TRBV5-5 and TRBJ2-5, reads DAGVTQSPTHLIKTRGQQVTLRCSPISGHKSVSWYQQVLGQGPQFIFQYYEKEERGRGNFPDRFSARQFPNYSSELNVNALLLGDSALYLCASSLETGGWETQYFGPGTRLLVL.

This clonotype was seen at least ten times. The rearrangement links TRBV6-4 to TRBJ1-1, with 8 bases lining up with TRBD1. In germline, CDR1 is MRHNA, CDR2 SNTAGT. Trimming at V came to 7 bases and at J to 0 bases, leaving 13 bases not matched to a gene. The CDR3 covers 17 residues. The CDR3 DNA is TGTGCCAGCAAGGCCCCCCTCCGACAGGGGATGAACACTGAAGCTTTCTTT. Translation gives CASKAPLRQGMNTEAFF.

This clonotype was seen only a few times. The CDR3 loop reads CASRLAGGREQYF. The CDR3 bases are TGTGCCAGCAGGCTAGCGGGAGGTAGGGAGCAGTACTTC. The chain joins TRBV2 to TRBJ2-7, with 11 positions matching TRBD2. Germline CDR1 reads SNHLY; CDR2 reads FYNNEI. Trimming cost V 6 bases and J 7 bases; bases outside gene matches: 5. The CDR3 sequence is 13 residues long. Complete variable domain (other parts from reference TRBV2 and TRBJ2-7): EPEVTQTPSHQVTQMGQEVILRCVPISNHLYFYWYRQILGQKVEFLVSFYNNEISEKSEIFDDQFSVERPDGSNFTLKIRSTKLEDSAMYFCASRLAGGREQYFGPGTRLTVT.

In this sample, this clonotype turned up many times. This chain connects TRBV19 to TRBJ1-1, with 9 bases identical to TRBD1. V lost 6 bases to trimming and J lost 5 bases; unmatched junction nucleotides: 7. Germline V lookup: CDR1 LNHDA, CDR2 SQIVND (reference sequence). This CDR3 has 14 residues. In DNA, the CDR3 is TGTGCCAGTAGCCCTGGGACAGGGTGGACTGAAGCTTTCTTT. Translating gives CASSPGTGWTEAFF. Filled out from reference TRBV19 and TRBJ1-1, the complete variable domain reads DGGITQSPKYLFRKEGQNVTLSCEQNLNHDAMYWYRQDPGQGLRLIYYSQIVNDFQKGDIAEGYSVSREKKESFPLTVTSAQKNPTAFYLCASSPGTGWTEAFFGQGTRLTVV.

This chain links TRBV27 with TRBJ2-7, with TRBD2 identical over 12 bases. V lost 5 bases to trimming and J lost 2 bases; unmatched junction nucleotides: 7. The CDR3 totals 16 residues. The germline V gene encodes CDR1 MNHEY and CDR2 SMNVEV (reference sequence). CDR3 in DNA: TGTGCCAGCAGTCCAATGGGACTAGCGGGCCCCTACGAGCAGTACTTC. Protein sequence: CASSPMGLAGPYEQYF.

The rearrangement joins TRBV2 to TRBJ2-2; no firm D call. Germline V CDR1 and CDR2: SNHLY, FYNNEI. Deletions cut 7 bases from V and 5 bases from J, with 14 bases between. The CDR3 extends over 14 amino acids. The CDR3 loop is CASTGLSGTGELFF. The DNA for the CDR3 is TGTGCCAGCACGGGTCTGTCGGGTACCGGGGAGCTGTTTTTT.

This clonotype was counted between two and nine times. This chain joins TRBV6-2 or TRBV6-3 and TRBJ2-2; 10 bases match TRBD1. This CDR3 has 14 amino acids. Germline-derived CDR1 and CDR2 are MNHEY and SVGEGT. The trim removed 6 bases at V and 7 bases at J, leaving 5 bases unmatched. The CDR3 DNA is TGTGCCAGCAGCGTGGACAGGGGGGTCGGGGAGCTGTTTTTT. Its translation: CASSVDRGVGELFF.

This clonotype was picked up many times. V gene TRBV28 combines with J gene TRBJ2-2; D is unclear. Germline V gene lookup returns CDR1 MDHEN and CDR2 SYDVKM. This CDR3 contains 16 residues. V shed 4 bases and J shed 3 bases, with 15 bases lying between them. The DNA for the CDR3 is TGTGCCAGCAGTTCCACCCCTCTTTTGGACACCGGGGAGCTGTTTTTT. It encodes CASSSTPLLDTGELFF.

This clonotype has more than one count but fewer than ten. The gene calls are TRBV6-2 or TRBV6-3 and TRBJ2-7; 11 bases line up with TRBD2. There are 15 residues in the CDR3. V lost 4 bases to trimming and J lost 3 bases; unmatched junction nucleotides: 5. From germline, CDR1 is MNHEY and CDR2 SVGEGT. The CDR3 DNA reads as TGTGCCAGCAGTTCAAGACTAGCGGGGAGCTACGAGCAGTACTTC. The encoded protein is CASSSRLAGSYEQYF.

This clonotype came up many times. The chain links TRBV20-1 to TRBJ2-7; TRBD1 aligns across 9 bases. Germline loops: CDR1 DFQATT, CDR2 SNEGSKA (reference sequence). V was pared by 1 base and J by 3 bases, with 7 bases of the junction left unmatched. This CDR3 is built from 15 residues. CDR3 coding DNA: TGCAGTGCTAGAGCAACCGGGACAGGGTACTACGAGCAGTACTTC. Translating it yields CSARATGTGYYEQYF.

This clonotype has a count of ten or more. The chain recombines TRBV6-6 with TRBJ2-2; 8 bases agree with TRBD2. From germline, CDR1 is MNHNY and CDR2 SVGAGI (reference sequence). The CDR3 has 15 residues. The ends lost 4 bases at V and 5 bases at J; junction bases unmatched: 6. This chain's CDR3 is CASSSAGVGTGELFF. CDR3 nucleotide sequence: TGTGCCAGCAGTTCAGCGGGAGTGGGGACCGGGGAGCTGTTTTTT.

A few counts support this clonotype. The V gene is TRBV28, the J gene TRBJ1-2, with 7 bases fitting TRBD1. The CDR3 is 14 residues long. CDR1 is MDHEN, CDR2 SYDVKM, per germline. J gave up 3 bases and V 3 bases, and 4 bases lay outside the gene matches. The CDR3 reads CASSLGGQHYGYTF. CDR3 nucleotide sequence: TGTGCCAGCAGTTTGGGGGGACAGCACTATGGCTACACCTTC.

This clonotype was counted ten times or more. The V gene is TRBV7-2, the J gene TRBJ1-1; D unclear. The CDR3 length is 13 residues. Germline V gene sequence: CDR1 SGHTA, CDR2 FQGNSA. Trimming pared 2 bases from V and 7 bases from J, leaving 11 bases between. The chain's CDR3 is CASSLSQAREAFF. CDR3 bases: TGTGCCAGCAGCTTAAGTCAGGCGCGTGAAGCTTTCTTT. The full variable domain, rest sourced from reference TRBV7-2 and TRBJ1-1, is GAGVSQSPSNKVTEKGKDVELRCDPISGHTALYWYRQSLGQGLEFLIYFQGNSAPDKSGLPSDRFSAERTGGSVSTLTIQRTQQEDSAVYLCASSLSQAREAFFGQGTRLTVV.

The table lists this clonotype with many counts. This chain connects TRBV30 to TRBJ2-7, with D possibly being TRBD1 (6 bases). V lost 3 bases and J 2 bases, leaving 20 bases between the germline ends. The CDR3 totals 16 residues. CDR1 GTSNPN and CDR2 SVGIG come from the germline V gene (reference sequence). CDR3 sequence: CAWRGWNWAGAYEQYF. The DNA for the CDR3 is TGTGCCTGGAGAGGTTGGAATTGGGCAGGGGCCTACGAGCAGTACTTC.

The sample holds many counts of this clonotype. The genes are TRBV30 and TRBJ1-1; D unresolved. This CDR3 has 13 amino acids. CDR1 is GTSNPN and CDR2 is SVGIG in the germline V gene (reference sequence). V lost 5 bases, J lost 0 bases, and 10 bases lay in between. CDR3 loop: CAWVGVLNTEAFF. CDR3 bases: TGTGCCTGGGTCGGGGTATTGAACACTGAAGCTTTCTTT.

This chain connects TRBV12-3 or TRBV12-4 to TRBJ2-2; 7 positions match TRBD1. The V and J ends lost 6 bases and 4 bases, in that order; junction bases with no gene match: 8. This CDR3 is 15 amino acids long. CDR3 bases: TGTGCCAGCAGAGCCGGGACAGCCACCACCGGGGAGCTGTTTTTT. Encoded protein: CASRAGTATTGELFF.

This clonotype was observed many times. This chain links TRBV19 with TRBJ1-1; D perhaps matches TRBD1 (6 bases). Between the trimmed V and J ends, which lost 3 bases and 10 bases, there was a span of 9 bases. The CDR3 totals 11 residues. Germline CDR1 reads LNHDA; CDR2 reads SQIVND (reference sequence). The CDR3 nucleotides are TGTGCCAGTAGTATCGAGACAGGAGCTTTCTTT. Translated, it gives CASSIETGAFF.